This T cell receptor beta chain is from a study of blood T cell repertoires in COVID-19. The CDR3 spans 13 residues. Trimming cost V 5 bases and J 5 bases; bases outside gene matches: 4. The germline V gene has CDR1 SEHNR and CDR2 FQNEAQ (reference sequence). Only in-frame clones appear in the TCRdb table, and some are missing; sequencing was by immunoSEQ multiplex PCR. The repertoire includes about 160,000 clones, about four fifths of them detected once, and under 2.5% sits in the top ten. This chain connects TRBV7-9 to TRBJ2-5, with TRBD1 matching 8 bases. Specimen: peripheral blood. The origin of this receptor is a man aged 65 to 79 with acute or convalescent COVID-19. CDR3 DNA: TGTGCCAGCAGCCTGCGACAGGGGGAGACCCAGTACTTC. This translates into CASSLRQGETQYF.